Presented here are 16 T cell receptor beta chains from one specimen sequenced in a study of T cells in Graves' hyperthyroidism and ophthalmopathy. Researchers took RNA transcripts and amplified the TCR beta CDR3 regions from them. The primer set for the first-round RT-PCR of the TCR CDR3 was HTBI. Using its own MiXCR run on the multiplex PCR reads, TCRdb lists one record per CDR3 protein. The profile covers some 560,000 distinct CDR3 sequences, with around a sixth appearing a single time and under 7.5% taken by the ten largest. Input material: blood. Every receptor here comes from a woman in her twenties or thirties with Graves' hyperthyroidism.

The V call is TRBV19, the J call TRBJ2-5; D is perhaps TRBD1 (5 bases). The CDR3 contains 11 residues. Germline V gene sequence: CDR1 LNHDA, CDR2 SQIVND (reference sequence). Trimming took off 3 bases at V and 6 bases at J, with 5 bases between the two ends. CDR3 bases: TGTGCCAGTAGTATGGGGCAGACCCAGTACTTC. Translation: CASSMGQTQYF.

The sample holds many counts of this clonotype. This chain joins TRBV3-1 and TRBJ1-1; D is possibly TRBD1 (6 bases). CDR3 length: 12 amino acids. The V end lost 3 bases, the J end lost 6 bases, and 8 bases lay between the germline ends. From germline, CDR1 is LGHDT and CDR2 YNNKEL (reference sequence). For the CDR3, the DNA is TGTGCCAGCAGCCAGACAGGCCCTGAAGCTTTCTTT. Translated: CASSQTGPEAFF.

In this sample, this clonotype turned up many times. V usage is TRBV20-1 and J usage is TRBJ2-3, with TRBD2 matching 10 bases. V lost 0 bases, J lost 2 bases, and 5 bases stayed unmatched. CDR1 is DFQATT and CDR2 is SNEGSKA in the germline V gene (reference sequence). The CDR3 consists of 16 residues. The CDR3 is CSARERTSGYTDTQYF. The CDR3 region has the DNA TGCAGTGCTAGAGAAAGGACTAGCGGATACACAGATACGCAGTATTTT.

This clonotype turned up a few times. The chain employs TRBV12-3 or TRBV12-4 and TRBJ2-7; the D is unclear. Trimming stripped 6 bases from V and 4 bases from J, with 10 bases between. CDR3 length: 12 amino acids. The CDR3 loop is CASRNSPYEQYF. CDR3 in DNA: TGTGCCAGCAGGAATTCCCCATACGAGCAGTACTTC.

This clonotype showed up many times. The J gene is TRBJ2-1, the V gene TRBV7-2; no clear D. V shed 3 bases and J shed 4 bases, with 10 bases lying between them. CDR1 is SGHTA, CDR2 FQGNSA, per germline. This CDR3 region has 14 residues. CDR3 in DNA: TGTGCCAGCAGCTTCCGCGCACCGTACAATGAGCAGTTCTTC. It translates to CASSFRAPYNEQFF. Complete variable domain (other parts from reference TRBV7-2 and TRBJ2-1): GAGVSQSPSNKVTEKGKDVELRCDPISGHTALYWYRQSLGQGLEFLIYFQGNSAPDKSGLPSDRFSAERTGGSVSTLTIQRTQQEDSAVYLCASSFRAPYNEQFFGPGTRLTVL.

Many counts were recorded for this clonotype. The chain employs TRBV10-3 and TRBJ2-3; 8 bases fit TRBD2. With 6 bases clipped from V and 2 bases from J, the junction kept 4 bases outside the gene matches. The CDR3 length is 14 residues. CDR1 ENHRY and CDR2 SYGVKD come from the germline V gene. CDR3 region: CAIRTSAHTDTQYF. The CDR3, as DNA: TGTGCCATCAGGACTAGCGCCCACACAGATACGCAGTATTTT.

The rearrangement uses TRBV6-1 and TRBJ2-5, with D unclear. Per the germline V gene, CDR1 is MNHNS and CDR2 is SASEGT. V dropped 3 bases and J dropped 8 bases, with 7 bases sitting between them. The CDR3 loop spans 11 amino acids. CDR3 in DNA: TGTGCCAGCAGTGATAGCTTAACCCAGTACTTC. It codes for CASSDSLTQYF.

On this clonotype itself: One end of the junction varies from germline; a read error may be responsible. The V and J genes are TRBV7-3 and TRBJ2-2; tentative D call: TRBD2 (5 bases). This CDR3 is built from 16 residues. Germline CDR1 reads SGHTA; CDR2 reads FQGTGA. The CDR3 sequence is CASSFLPASDTGEPFF. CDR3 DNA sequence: TGTGCCAGCAGCTTTTTACCCGCGTCTGACACCGGGGAGCCGTTTTTT.

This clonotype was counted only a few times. CDR3 sequence reads: CASSESGRSYEQYF. In DNA form, the CDR3 reads TGCGCCAGCAGTGAGTCCGGGAGATCCTACGAGCAGTACTTC. The gene calls are TRBV10-1 and TRBJ2-7; a weak D match, TRBD2 (6 bases). The germline CDR1 and CDR2 sequences are WNHNN and SYGVQD (reference sequence). Trimming took off 0 bases at V and 1 base at J, with 7 bases between the two ends. CDR3 length: 14 amino acids.

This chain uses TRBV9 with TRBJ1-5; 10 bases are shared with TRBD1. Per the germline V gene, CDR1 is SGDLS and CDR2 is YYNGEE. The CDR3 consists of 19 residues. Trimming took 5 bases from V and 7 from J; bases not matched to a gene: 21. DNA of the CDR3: TGTGCCAGCAGGACTATTCCGGGACAGGGGAAAGAGGAAGGCCAGCCCCAGCATTTT. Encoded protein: CASRTIPGQGKEEGQPQHF.

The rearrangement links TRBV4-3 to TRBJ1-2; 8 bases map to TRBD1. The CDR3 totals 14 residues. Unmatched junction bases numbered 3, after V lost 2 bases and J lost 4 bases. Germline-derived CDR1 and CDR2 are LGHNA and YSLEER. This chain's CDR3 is CASSQTDRGYGYTF. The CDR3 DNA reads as TGCGCCAGCAGCCAAACCGACAGGGGCTATGGCTACACCTTC.

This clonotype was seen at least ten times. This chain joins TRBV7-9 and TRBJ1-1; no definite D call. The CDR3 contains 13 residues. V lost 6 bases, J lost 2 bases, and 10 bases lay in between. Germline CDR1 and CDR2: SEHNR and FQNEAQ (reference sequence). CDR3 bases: TGTGCCAGCAGGAAAGGGTCAAACACTGAAGCTTTCTTT. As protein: CASRKGSNTEAFF.

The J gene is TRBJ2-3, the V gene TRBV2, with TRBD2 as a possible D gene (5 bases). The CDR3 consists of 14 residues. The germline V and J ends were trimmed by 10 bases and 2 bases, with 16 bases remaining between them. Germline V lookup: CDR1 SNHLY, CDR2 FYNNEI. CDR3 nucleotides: TGTGCCACGACCGGGGTAGGAGACACAGATACGCAGTATTTT. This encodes CATTGVGDTDTQYF.

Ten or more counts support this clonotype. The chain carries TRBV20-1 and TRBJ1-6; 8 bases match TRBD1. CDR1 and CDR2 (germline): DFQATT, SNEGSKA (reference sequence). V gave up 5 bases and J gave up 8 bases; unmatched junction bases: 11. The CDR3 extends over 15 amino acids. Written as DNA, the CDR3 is TGCAGTGCTCCTGGGACAGGCCGTTCAGATTCACCCCTCCACTTT. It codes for CSAPGTGRSDSPLHF.

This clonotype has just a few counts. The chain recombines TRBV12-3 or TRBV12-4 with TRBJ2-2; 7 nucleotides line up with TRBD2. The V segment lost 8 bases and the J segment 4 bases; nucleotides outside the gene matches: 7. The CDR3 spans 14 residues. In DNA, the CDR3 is TGTGCCAGCGGGGGACTATCTCGCACCGGGGAGCTGTTTTTT. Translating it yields CASGGLSRTGELFF.

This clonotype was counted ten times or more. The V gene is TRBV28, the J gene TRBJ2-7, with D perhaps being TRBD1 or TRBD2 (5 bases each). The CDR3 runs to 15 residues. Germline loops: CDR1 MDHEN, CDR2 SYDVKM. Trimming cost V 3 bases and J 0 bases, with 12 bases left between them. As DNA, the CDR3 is TGTGCCAGCAGTTTGTACGGGACCGTCTCCTACGAGCAGTACTTC. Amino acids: CASSLYGTVSYEQYF.